The 24 T cell receptor beta chains given below trace back to one sample, sequenced in a study of Ad26.COV2.S vaccination and SARS-CoV-2 variants (dated by TCRdb to the early 2020s). What the treatment or condition label conveys for this sample: 19 received Ad26.COV2.S at low or high dose, single or two shots; 5 received placebo; per-sample allocation not given. Repertoires of vaccine and placebo recipients were sequenced from samples collected on day 63 after the first injection. Preparation of the library involved the immunoSEQ multiplex PCR assay. TCRdb limited this immuneACCESS table to in-frame rearrangements with V and J called. A share of clones is missing; checked studies link under half to unresolved V genes, and the rest is unexplained. For this sample there are about 320,000 clones; around 84% appear just once. Together, the top ten hold roughly 1.9% of the sample. The sequenced sample was peripheral blood, obtained in a trial of Ad26.COV2.S vaccine versus placebo. These TCRs come from a person between 18 and 65 years old who received the Ad26.COV2.S COVID-19 vaccine or a placebo.

The chain couples TRBV5-1 to TRBJ1-2; D not resolved. Germline CDR1 reads SGHRS; CDR2 reads YFSETQ. The CDR3 sequence is 12 residues long. The V end lost 4 bases, the J end lost 1 base, and 5 bases lay between the germline ends. The DNA of the CDR3 is TGCGCCAGCAGCGACGGTAACTATGGCTACACCTTC. Protein product: CASSDGNYGYTF.

Only one count was recorded for this clone. The rearrangement links TRBV5-6 to TRBJ2-1, with D perhaps TRBD1 (6 bases). Germline values: CDR1 SGHDT, CDR2 YYEEEE. The CDR3 covers 15 residues. V lost 1 base, J lost 0 bases, and 8 bases lay in between. The CDR3 coding sequence is TGTGCCAGCAGCTTGTCCAGGGGCTCCTACAATGAGCAGTTCTTC. Encoded protein: CASSLSRGSYNEQFF. Together with reference TRBV5-6 and TRBJ2-1, the CDR3 gives the full variable domain: DAGVTQSPTHLIKTRGQQVTLRCSPKSGHDTVSWYQQALGQGPQFIFQYYEEEERQRGNFPDRFSGHQFPNYSSELNVNALLLGDSALYLCASSLSRGSYNEQFFGPGTRLTVL.

This sequence joins TRBV18 and TRBJ2-1, with D possibly called TRBD1 or TRBD2 (5 bases each). This CDR3 comprises 12 residues. The germline CDR1 and CDR2 sequences are KGHSH and LQKENI. Trimming pared 1 base from V and 8 bases from J, leaving 6 bases between. CDR3 amino acids: CASSPRGDEQFF. In nucleotides, the CDR3 is TGTGCCAGCTCACCACGAGGGGATGAGCAGTTCTTC.

This clone came up a few times. V gene TRBV4-1 combines with J gene TRBJ1-1; 8 bases map to TRBD1. V shed 4 bases, J shed 3 bases, and the junction held 7 bases outside the gene matches. The germline CDR1 and CDR2 sequences are MGHRA and YSYEKL. CDR3 size: 15 residues. The CDR3 coding sequence is TGCGCCAGCAGCCCCAGAGACAGGGGTGACACTGAAGCTTTCTTT. Its translation is CASSPRDRGDTEAFF.

Regarding this clone: At one end, the junction sequence differs from germline, possibly due to a read error. V and J are TRBV5-8 and TRBJ2-2; D is undetermined. The germline V gene has CDR1 SGHTS and CDR2 YDEGEE. This CDR3 has 14 amino acids. Here the CDR3 reads CASSSDLNIGELFF. The CDR3 DNA reads as TGTGCCAGCAGCTCGGACCTGAACATCGGGGAGCTGTTTTTT.

This chain links TRBV6-5 with TRBJ2-7, with D perhaps matching TRBD1 (6 bases). Germline V CDR1 and CDR2: MNHEY, SVGAGI. Trimming took 5 bases from V and 7 from J, leaving 12 bases between them. The CDR3 covers 12 residues. This CDR3 is CASSQQGGEQYF. CDR3 DNA: TGTGCCAGCAGTCAACAGGGTGGGGAGCAGTACTTC.

J is TRBJ2-3 and V is TRBV30; 8 nucleotides align to TRBD2. The V gene's germline CDR1 is GTSNPN and CDR2 SVGIG (reference sequence). CDR3 length: 16 amino acids. V gave up 4 bases and J gave up 0 bases; unmatched junction bases: 9. DNA of the CDR3: TGTGCCTGGAACCAGGCGGGGGGCCCTAGCACAGATACGCAGTATTTT. Translation: CAWNQAGGPSTDTQYF.

The J gene is TRBJ2-1, the V gene TRBV5-1, with D perhaps being TRBD1 or TRBD2 (5 bases each). V shed 4 bases and J shed 2 bases, with 16 bases lying between them. This CDR3 has 16 amino acids. Germline V gives CDR1 SGHRS, CDR2 YFSETQ. CDR3 DNA sequence: TGCGCCAGCAGCAACTATCCGGGACCACCCTACAATGAGCAGTTCTTC. Its protein is CASSNYPGPPYNEQFF.

The chain employs TRBV3-1 (or the pseudogene TRBV3-2) and TRBJ2-7; TRBD2 matches 9 bases. CDR1 and CDR2 from the germline V gene are LGHDT and YNNKEL (reference sequence). The CDR3 covers 14 residues. J lost 4 bases, V lost 4 bases, and 5 bases had no gene match. Written as DNA, the CDR3 is TGTGCCAGCAGCCTCTCAGCGGGGGGTTACGAGCAGTACTTC. Translated: CASSLSAGGYEQYF.

The genes are TRBV30 and TRBJ1-2; 7 bases fit TRBD1. CDR1 and CDR2 from the germline V gene are GTSNPN and SVGIG (reference sequence). V lost 8 bases and J lost 3; bases outside the gene matches: 9. The CDR3 length is 13 residues. CDR3 residues: CAGQQGLDYGYTF. DNA of the CDR3: TGTGCCGGACAACAGGGGCTCGACTATGGCTACACCTTC. Drawing the rest from reference TRBV30 and TRBJ1-2, the complete variable domain is SQTIHQWPATLVQPVGSPLSLECTVEGTSNPNLYWYRQAAGRGLQLLFYSVGIGQISSEVPQNLSASRPQDRQFILSSKKLLLSDSGFYLCAGQQGLDYGYTFGSGTRLTVV.

The CDR3 loop reads CASSRERVDYGYTF. The CDR3 coding sequence is TGTGCCAGCAGCCGTGAACGGGTCGACTATGGCTACACCTTC. The chain employs TRBV3-1 (or the pseudogene TRBV3-2) and TRBJ1-2; unclear D gene. CDR1 is LGHDT and CDR2 is YNNKEL in the germline V gene (reference sequence). The CDR3 extends over 14 amino acids. Trimming pared 4 bases from V and 3 bases from J, leaving 12 bases between.

The rearrangement links TRBV5-4 to TRBJ2-2; 7 bases line up with TRBD1. This CDR3 comprises 16 residues. CDR1 and CDR2 (germline): SGHNT, YYREEE (reference sequence). V was pared by 3 bases and J by 4 bases, with 9 bases of the junction left unmatched. CDR3 DNA sequence: TGTGCCAGCAGCTCCTGGGGCAGGGGGAGCACCGGGGAGCTGTTTTTT. It specifies CASSSWGRGSTGELFF.

The V gene is TRBV19, the J gene TRBJ1-1; D call uncertain. The CDR3 covers 13 residues. V was shortened by 4 bases and J by 2 bases, with 8 bases between the two germline ends. CDR1 is LNHDA and CDR2 is SQIVND in the germline V gene (reference sequence). The CDR3 DNA reads as TGTGCCAGTAGTACTCAGACCAACACTGAAGCTTTCTTT. Protein: CASSTQTNTEAFF.

This chain joins TRBV7-9 and TRBJ2-1, with 14 bases that match TRBD2. The junction had 11 bases not matched to a gene; V was cut back by 5 bases and J by 8 bases. The CDR3 length is 17 residues. Germline lookup yields CDR1 SEHNR and CDR2 FQNEAQ (reference sequence). The DNA for the CDR3 is TGTGCCAGCAGCCACCTTCGGACTAGCGGGGGGACGGATGAGCAGTTCTTC. Translation gives CASSHLRTSGGTDEQFF.

The CDR3 nucleotides are TGTGCCAGCGGACAGGGGGCTGAAAAACTGTTTTTT. It codes for CASGQGAEKLFF. V and J are TRBV19 and TRBJ1-4; the match to TRBD1 covers 11 bases. The CDR3 length is 12 residues. Germline V gene data show CDR1 as LNHDA and CDR2 as SQIVND (reference sequence). Losses at the gene ends were 9 bases for V and 7 bases for J; bases not matched to a gene: 1.

The rearrangement links TRBV6-5 to TRBJ1-2, with D unresolved. Germline-derived CDR1 and CDR2 are MNHEY and SVGAGI. CDR3 size: 15 residues. The V end lost 6 bases, the J end lost 0 bases, and 14 bases lay between the germline ends. The CDR3 DNA is TGTGCCAGCAGATACCCCGGGCCGGCTAACTATGGCTACACCTTC. It yields the protein CASRYPGPANYGYTF.

The rearrangement uses TRBV2 and TRBJ2-5, with 11 nucleotides matching TRBD1. This CDR3 spans 15 amino acids. Looked up from germline, CDR1 is SNHLY and CDR2 is FYNNEI. V trimming: 8 bases; J trimming: 5 bases; junction bases outside the gene matches: 10. CDR3 nucleotide sequence: TGTGCCAGCTGTTATGGGACAGGGGGTATGGAGACCCAGTACTTC. Protein product: CASCYGTGGMETQYF. The full variable domain, rest sourced from reference TRBV2 and TRBJ2-5, is EPEVTQTPSHQVTQMGQEVILRCVPISNHLYFYWYRQILGQKVEFLVSFYNNEISEKSEIFDDQFSVERPDGSNFTLKIRSTKLEDSAMYFCASCYGTGGMETQYFGPGTRLLVL.

CDR3: CASSLGQRTYEQYF. In DNA, the CDR3 is TGTGCCAGCAGCTTGGGACAGCGGACCTACGAGCAGTACTTC. V is TRBV5-8 and J is TRBJ2-7; D tentatively fits TRBD1 or TRBD2 (5 bases each). Trimming pared 0 bases from V and 2 bases from J, leaving 9 bases between. Germline V CDR1 and CDR2: SGHTS, YDEGEE. The CDR3 contains 14 residues.

The rearrangement links TRBV6-4 to TRBJ2-3; 13 positions agree with TRBD2. From germline, CDR1 is MRHNA and CDR2 SNTAGT. CDR3 length: 16 amino acids. The J segment lost 6 bases and the V segment lost 3 bases, leaving 6 bases of the junction unmatched. The CDR3: CASSETGTSGVDTQYF. CDR3 DNA sequence: TGTGCCAGCAGTGAAACCGGGACTAGCGGGGTGGATACGCAGTATTTT.

J is TRBJ2-1 and V is TRBV6-5; tentative D call: TRBD1 (5 bases). The V gene's germline CDR1 is MNHEY and CDR2 SVGAGI. This CDR3 contains 15 residues. V was clipped by 5 bases and J by 8 bases, with 19 bases between them. CDR3 in amino acids: CASSRTTVAADEQFF. In nucleotides, the CDR3 is TGTGCCAGCAGTCGCACGACAGTCGCGGCGGATGAGCAGTTCTTC.

The J gene is TRBJ2-4, the V gene TRBV3-1 (or the pseudogene TRBV3-2); possibly TRBD2 for D (6 bases). Germline V CDR1 and CDR2: LGHDT, YNNKEL (reference sequence). This CDR3 is 14 amino acids long. Trimming shortened V by 0 bases and J by 6 bases, and 9 bases separated the two germline ends. The CDR3 DNA sequence: TGTGCCAGCAGCCAAGAGGGACTGGGAAACATTCAGTACTTC. Translation: CASSQEGLGNIQYF.

As to this clone: The sample holds other DNA sequences that translate to the same CDR3. This chain links TRBV5-1 with TRBJ2-2; no reliable D call. CDR3 length equals 16 residues. The germline V gene encodes CDR1 SGHRS and CDR2 YFSETQ. Trimming took off 0 bases at V and 0 bases at J, with 9 bases between the two ends. The CDR3 protein is CASSLVGTANTGELFF. In DNA, the CDR3 is TGCGCCAGCAGCTTGGTTGGTACAGCGAACACCGGGGAGCTGTTTTTT.

In the case of this clone: Different DNA sequences within this sample yield the same CDR3. The chain couples TRBV7-2 to TRBJ2-3; D not resolved. The CDR3 covers 12 residues. With 5 bases removed from V and 3 bases from J, the gap between germline ends came to 6 bases. Per the germline V gene, CDR1 is SGHTA and CDR2 is FQGNSA. The CDR3 loop reads CASSTRTDTQYF. CDR3 nucleotide sequence: TGTGCCAGCAGCACTCGGACAGATACGCAGTATTTT. The complete variable domain, with remaining parts taken from reference TRBV7-2 and TRBJ2-3, reads GAGVSQSPSNKVTEKGKDVELRCDPISGHTALYWYRQSLGQGLEFLIYFQGNSAPDKSGLPSDRFSAERTGGSVSTLTIQRTQQEDSAVYLCASSTRTDTQYFGPGTRLTVL.

This chain connects TRBV7-6 to TRBJ2-3, with 10 bases matching TRBD2. After removal of 5 bases from V and 6 bases from J, the junction contained 14 bases not matched to a gene. Germline lookup yields CDR1 SGHVS and CDR2 FNYEAQ. The CDR3 loop spans 17 amino acids. The CDR3 region has the DNA TGTGCCAGCAGCCTCGGACTAGCGGCCACCCGACGGGATACGCAGTATTTT. It specifies CASSLGLAATRRDTQYF.